Included here is one T cell receptor beta chain sequence, with context. Here immunoSEQ multiplex PCR was the method, and the copy in TCRdb shows in-frame clones only, minus some. The table has 65,000 to 80,000 clones, 70% to 90% seen once. This specimen comes from a study of cytotoxic CD8 clonotypes in ibrutinib-treated CLL. About the study: Among responders, roughly 24 were partial and 2 complete; after median approximately 62 months, roughly 15 stayed remitted and around twelve progressed.

This receptor was obtained from a human donor with chronic lymphocytic leukemia. The starting material was PBMCs, obtained after 24 months of ibrutinib treatment.

The CDR3 DNA reads as TGTGCCAGCAGTTCTGACCGGGCTAGCGGGAGTTTCACAGATACGCAGTATTTT. Its protein product is CASSSDRASGSFTDTQYF. The V and J genes are TRBV28 and TRBJ2-3, with 10 positions matching TRBD2. The junction had 12 bases not matched to a gene; V was cut back by 4 bases and J by 2 bases. CDR1 and CDR2 (germline): MDHEN, SYDVKM. This CDR3 is 18 amino acids long.